These 27 T cell receptor beta chains came from one sample sequenced in a study of shared clonotypes between healthy human individuals. Sequencing was performed with immunoSEQ multiplex PCR; in TCRdb, only in-frame clones are kept and a portion is missing. The table includes about 530,000 clones, 95% to 97% detected once. Material for sequencing was naive CD4+ T cells sorted from blood. As for subset: CD45RA+ positively selected. These receptors were collected from a woman under 40 in good health.

The V and J genes are TRBV11-3 and TRBJ2-1; the D call may be TRBD1 or TRBD2 (5 bases each). This CDR3 region has 15 residues. The germline V gene has CDR1 SGHNT and CDR2 YENEEA. V was clipped by 3 bases and J by 3 bases, with 12 bases between them. As DNA, the CDR3 is TGTGCCAGCAGCTTTAGGGGAGACAACTACAATGAGCAGTTCTTC. Translated: CASSFRGDNYNEQFF.

The rearrangement uses TRBV6-5 and TRBJ1-4; D is unresolved. CDR3 length: 14 residues. Germline assignment: CDR1 MNHEY and CDR2 SVGAGI. V lost 6 bases and J lost 6, with 14 bases in between. The CDR3 coding sequence is TGTGCCAGCAGCCCCGCCCCCCGGCATGAAAAACTGTTTTTT. Translation: CASSPAPRHEKLFF.

This rearrangement joins TRBV7-6 to TRBJ2-7; 9 bases line up with TRBD2. CDR3 length: 14 amino acids. Germline CDR1 is SGHVS and CDR2 is FNYEAQ. Trimming cost V 3 bases and J 0 bases; bases outside gene matches: 0. CDR3 in amino acids: CASSFSGSSYEQYF. The CDR3 DNA follows: TGTGCCAGCAGCTTTAGCGGGAGCTCCTACGAGCAGTACTTC.

The chain couples TRBV4-1 to TRBJ2-2; 9 nucleotides align to TRBD2. CDR3 length: 18 residues. The V segment lost 3 bases and the J segment 5 bases; nucleotides outside the gene matches: 13. Looked up from germline, CDR1 is MGHRA and CDR2 is YSYEKL. The CDR3 protein is CASSQFGGRAYLTGELFF. The CDR3 nucleotides are TGCGCCAGCAGCCAGTTTGGCGGGAGGGCCTATTTGACCGGGGAGCTGTTTTTT.

The V call is TRBV19, the J call TRBJ1-2, with D perhaps TRBD1 (6 bases). Trimming removed 6 bases from V and 3 bases from J, with 11 bases in between. This CDR3 has 13 residues. Germline V gives CDR1 LNHDA, CDR2 SQIVND (reference sequence). The CDR3 region has the DNA TGTGCCAGTAGGCAGGGGTTTCACTATGGCTACACCTTC. It yields the protein CASRQGFHYGYTF.

In nucleotides, the CDR3 is TGTGCCAGCAGCCCCGGGGGGGTCAATCAGCCCCAGCATTTT. Protein: CASSPGGVNQPQHF. The chain carries TRBV28 and TRBJ1-5; TRBD1 is a possible D gene (5 bases). The ends were cut back, 6 bases at V and 3 bases at J, with 12 bases in the middle. This CDR3 contains 14 residues. The germline V gene encodes CDR1 MDHEN and CDR2 SYDVKM.

The chain links TRBV5-1 to TRBJ2-5; no clear D gene. Germline lookup yields CDR1 SGHRS and CDR2 YFSETQ. The V and J ends lost 1 base and 5 bases respectively, with 9 bases between them. CDR3 length equals 13 residues. CDR3 in amino acids: CASSLSVGETQYF. In DNA, the CDR3 is TGCGCCAGCAGCTTGTCAGTAGGGGAGACCCAGTACTTC.

The chain's CDR3 is CASWTPGLAGEGEQFF. Here the CDR3 DNA reads TGTGCCAGCTGGACGCCGGGACTAGCGGGAGAAGGTGAGCAGTTCTTC. This sequence joins TRBV2 and TRBJ2-1; 14 positions agree with TRBD2. Germline CDR1 reads SNHLY; CDR2 reads FYNNEI. The length of the CDR3 is 16 residues. Trimming cost V 8 bases and J 9 bases; bases outside gene matches: 12.

V and J are TRBV6-5 and TRBJ1-1; D not certain. This CDR3 spans 13 amino acids. Germline V lookup: CDR1 MNHEY, CDR2 SVGAGI. Trimming cost V 7 bases and J 3 bases, with 12 bases left between them. This CDR3 is CASNTMADTEAFF. For the CDR3, the DNA is TGTGCCAGCAACACAATGGCCGACACTGAAGCTTTCTTT.

This clone was counted once. V usage is TRBV19 and J usage is TRBJ2-5; tentatively, D is TRBD1 or TRBD2 (5 bases each). The germline V and J ends were trimmed by 5 bases and 1 base, with 14 bases remaining between them. In germline, CDR1 is LNHDA, CDR2 SQIVND (reference sequence). The CDR3 totals 15 residues. The CDR3 DNA sequence: TGTGCCAGTAGTGAACTAGAGGGGATCCAAGAGACCCAGTACTTC. Protein: CASSELEGIQETQYF.

The rearrangement uses TRBV19 and TRBJ2-5, with D uncertain. The assigned J gene may be wrong: the sequence end matches TRBJ2-7 better. The germline V gene has CDR1 LNHDA and CDR2 SQIVND (reference sequence). This CDR3 has 13 amino acids. Written as DNA, the CDR3 is TGTGCCAGTAGTAGGCCAAACTCCTACGAGCAGTACTTC. Its protein product is CASSRPNSYEQYF.

The chain uses TRBV9 and TRBJ2-7; D is unclear. Looked up from germline, CDR1 is SGDLS and CDR2 is YYNGEE. CDR3 length: 15 amino acids. Deletions cut 0 bases from V and 0 bases from J, with 10 bases between. The CDR3, as DNA: TGTGCCAGCAGCGTAGGCCACAGTTCCTCCTACGAGCAGTACTTC. Amino acid sequence: CASSVGHSSSYEQYF.

V and J are TRBV19 and TRBJ1-2; D is possibly TRBD1 (5 bases). V was shortened by 7 bases and J by 8 bases, with 14 bases between the two germline ends. CDR3 length: 12 residues. CDR1 LNHDA and CDR2 SQIVND come from the germline V gene (reference sequence). The CDR3 loop is CASIGQGVGYTF. DNA for the CDR3: TGTGCCAGTATCGGGCAGGGTGTCGGCTACACCTTC.

The chain joins TRBV5-1 to TRBJ2-2, with D possibly being TRBD2 (6 bases). Germline V CDR1 and CDR2: SGHRS, YFSETQ. The CDR3 runs 13 residues. V was shortened by 3 bases and J by 3 bases, with 6 bases between the two germline ends. CDR3 region: CASSWGDTGELFF. The CDR3 region has the DNA TGCGCCAGCAGCTGGGGGGACACCGGGGAGCTGTTTTTT. Looking up the rest from reference TRBV5-1 and TRBJ2-2 gives the full variable domain: KAGVTQTPRYLIKTRGQQVTLSCSPISGHRSVSWYQQTPGQGLQFLFEYFSETQRNKGNFPGRFSGRQFSNSRSEMNVSTLELGDSALYLCASSWGDTGELFFGEGSRLTVL.

This clone appeared a single time. The CDR3: CATRRGGQFTGELFF. The CDR3 bases are TGTGCCACCAGGAGGGGGGGACAATTCACCGGGGAGCTGTTTTTT. This sequence joins TRBV15 and TRBJ2-2; D may be TRBD2 (7 bases). In germline, CDR1 is LNHNV, CDR2 YYDKDF (reference sequence). The CDR3 runs 15 residues. The ends were cut back, 6 bases at V and 4 bases at J, with 15 bases in the middle.

The chain has TRBV28 and TRBJ2-1; 8 nucleotides align to TRBD2. CDR1 is MDHEN, CDR2 SYDVKM, per germline. The V gene end was trimmed by 3 bases and the J gene end by 5 bases; junction bases not matched to a gene: 9. The CDR3 is 16 amino acids. The CDR3 reads CASSFNSGRVNNEQFF. The CDR3 DNA reads as TGTGCCAGCAGTTTTAACTCCGGGAGGGTAAACAATGAGCAGTTCTTC.

The V gene is TRBV28, the J gene TRBJ1-5; D might be TRBD1 (6 bases). V was cut by 8 bases and J by 9 bases, with 14 bases left in between. CDR1 and CDR2 from the germline V gene are MDHEN and SYDVKM. This CDR3 has 12 residues. CDR3 sequence reads: CASGTGRRPQHF. The CDR3 nucleotides are TGTGCCAGCGGTACAGGGAGGCGGCCCCAGCATTTT.

This chain links TRBV28 with TRBJ2-7; D gene ambiguous. Germline lookup yields CDR1 MDHEN and CDR2 SYDVKM. V lost 8 bases and J lost 2, with 13 bases in between. There are 13 residues in the CDR3. The CDR3 sequence is CASSLNNAYEQYF. As DNA, the CDR3 is TGTGCCAGCTCCCTAAACAATGCCTACGAGCAGTACTTC.

This clone came up a few times. V usage is TRBV12-5 and J usage is TRBJ2-2; no definite D call. With 6 bases removed from V and 7 bases from J, the gap between germline ends came to 6 bases. The germline gives CDR1 LGHNT, CDR2 FRNRAP. The CDR3 spans 11 residues. This CDR3 is CASGRGGELFF. The CDR3 nucleotides are TGTGCTAGTGGACGAGGCGGGGAGCTGTTTTTT.

This chain joins TRBV5-5 and TRBJ2-7, with D perhaps TRBD1 (5 bases). Germline lookup yields CDR1 SGHKS and CDR2 YYEKEE (reference sequence). Trimming took 0 bases from V and 2 from J, leaving 12 bases between them. This CDR3 has 15 amino acids. The CDR3 bases are TGTGCCAGCAGCTTGGAGCCAGGGCTGACCTACGAGCAGTACTTC. Its protein is CASSLEPGLTYEQYF.

V and J are TRBV10-2 and TRBJ1-4, with TRBD1 matching over 7 bases. CDR3 length: 16 residues. The junction had 2 bases not matched to a gene; V was cut back by 1 base and J by 0 bases. The germline V gene encodes CDR1 WSHSY and CDR2 SAAADI. CDR3 amino acids: CASSEWGTATNEKLFF. CDR3 bases: TGCGCCAGCAGTGAGTGGGGGACAGCAACTAATGAAAAACTGTTTTTT.

The gene calls are TRBV21-1 and TRBJ1-1; TRBD1 is taken as the D call from the table, unchecked against the DNA. TRBV21-1 counts as a pseudogene. This CDR3 has 15 residues. This CDR3 is CASSPRARGDTEAFF. The DNA of the CDR3 is TGTGCCAGCAGCCCCCGGGCCAGGGGGGACACTGAAGCTTTCTTT.

This chain connects TRBV5-8 to TRBJ2-6; 12 bases map to TRBD1. CDR1 and CDR2 (germline): SGHTS, YDEGEE. V gave up 2 bases and J gave up 1 base; unmatched junction bases: 7. This CDR3 is 19 amino acids long. The CDR3 DNA sequence: TGTGCCAGCAGCTTCTTCCGGGACAGGGGGCTTTCTGGGGCCAACGTCCTGACTTTC. It specifies CASSFFRDRGLSGANVLTF. Supplemented by reference TRBV5-8 and TRBJ2-6, the full variable domain reads EAGVTQSPTHLIKTRGQQATLRCSPISGHTSVYWYQQALGLGLQFLLWYDEGEERNRGNFPPRFSGRQFPNYSSELNVNALELEDSALYLCASSFFRDRGLSGANVLTFGAGSRLTVL.

This sequence joins TRBV11-2 and TRBJ1-2, with D possibly matching TRBD1 (5 bases). Germline assignment: CDR1 SGHAT and CDR2 FQNNGV. The CDR3 sequence is 16 residues long. V gave up 1 base and J gave up 0 bases, with 12 bases separating them. As DNA, the CDR3 is TGTGCCAGCAGCTTAGTCACAGAGACAGCTAACTATGGCTACACCTTC. This encodes CASSLVTETANYGYTF.

The sample holds one count of this clone. The V call is TRBV5-1, the J call TRBJ2-1; no clear D. The length of the CDR3 is 14 residues. The germline V and J ends were trimmed by 4 bases and 0 bases, with 8 bases remaining between them. Germline V CDR1 and CDR2: SGHRS, YFSETQ. The CDR3 nucleotides are TGCGCCAGCAGCCCACAGAGCTCCTACAATGAGCAGTTCTTC. Its protein product is CASSPQSSYNEQFF.

This chain connects TRBV19 to TRBJ2-7, with 9 bases matching TRBD1. Germline assignment: CDR1 LNHDA and CDR2 SQIVND (reference sequence). There are 15 residues in the CDR3. J lost 3 bases, V lost 8 bases, and 11 bases had no gene match. CDR3 in DNA: TGTGCCAGTTCACGACCAGGACAGGGGCACTACGAGCAGTACTTC. Translated: CASSRPGQGHYEQYF. Together with reference TRBV19 and TRBJ2-7, the CDR3 gives the full variable domain: DGGITQSPKYLFRKEGQNVTLSCEQNLNHDAMYWYRQDPGQGLRLIYYSQIVNDFQKGDIAEGYSVSREKKESFPLTVTSAQKNPTAFYLCASSRPGQGHYEQYFGPGTRLTVT.

The V call is TRBV18, the J call TRBJ1-1; TRBD1 might be the D (5 bases). Looked up from germline, CDR1 is KGHSH and CDR2 is LQKENI. CDR3 length: 14 amino acids. V was pared by 7 bases and J by 5 bases, with 17 bases between. CDR3: CASWHPGVKTEAFF. As DNA, the CDR3 is TGTGCCAGCTGGCACCCGGGGGTAAAGACTGAAGCTTTCTTT.